A single sample gave rise to the 5 T cell receptor beta chains below, sequenced in a study of blood T cell repertoires in COVID-19. The table came from immunoSEQ multiplex PCR; TCRdb's copy has only in-frame clones and leaves some out. This table has more than 45,000 clones, more than 75% appearing once. Sequencing input: peripheral blood. Every receptor here comes from a human donor with active COVID-19. The donor label of this sample is uncertain.

The chain joins TRBV5-6 to TRBJ1-2, with TRBD1 as a possible D gene (5 bases). V lost 0 bases to trimming and J lost 3 bases, with 12 bases between them. Germline V gene data show CDR1 as SGHDT and CDR2 as YYEEEE. The CDR3 length is 15 residues. The CDR3 bases are TGTGCCAGCAGCTTGGTTGACACAGGAGACTATGGCTACACCTTC. Translated, it gives CASSLVDTGDYGYTF. Using reference TRBV5-6 and TRBJ1-2 for the parts outside the CDR3, the full variable domain is DAGVTQSPTHLIKTRGQQVTLRCSPKSGHDTVSWYQQALGQGPQFIFQYYEEEERQRGNFPDRFSGHQFPNYSSELNVNALLLGDSALYLCASSLVDTGDYGYTFGSGTRLTVV.

This clone showed up just once. The V gene is TRBV6-2 or TRBV6-3, the J gene TRBJ1-1; perhaps TRBD1 as D (6 bases). Per the germline V gene, CDR1 is MNHEY and CDR2 is SVGEGT. The ends were cut back, 3 bases at V and 8 bases at J, with 19 bases in the middle. CDR3 length: 15 residues. The CDR3 DNA reads TGTGCCAGCAGTTATCGATCTACAGGGACCCCAGAAGCTTTCTTT. This sequence encodes CASSYRSTGTPEAFF.

The chain links TRBV24-1 to TRBJ2-5; 10 bases match TRBD1. The V segment lost 4 bases and the J segment 5 bases; nucleotides outside the gene matches: 9. This CDR3 contains 16 residues. Germline V gene sequence: CDR1 KGHDR, CDR2 SFDVKD. CDR3 in amino acids: CATSEPQTGGGETQYF. CDR3 DNA: TGTGCCACCAGTGAGCCACAGACAGGGGGCGGGGAGACCCAGTACTTC.

This clone was detected only once. The chain links TRBV7-3 to TRBJ2-1, with 7 bases that match TRBD1. CDR1 and CDR2 from the germline V gene are SGHTA and FQGTGA. The V and J ends lost 5 bases and 5 bases, in that order; junction bases with no gene match: 3. The CDR3 extends over 13 amino acids. The CDR3 loop reads CASSMGQNNEQFF. The CDR3 nucleotides read TGTGCCAGCAGCATGGGACAGAACAATGAGCAGTTCTTC.

The chain has TRBV19 and TRBJ2-5; a possible D gene is TRBD1 (7 bases). The CDR3 sequence is 15 residues long. With 5 bases removed from V and 4 bases from J, the gap between germline ends came to 17 bases. Germline values: CDR1 LNHDA, CDR2 SQIVND (reference sequence). This CDR3 is CASSFRQGGVETQYF. DNA for the CDR3: TGTGCCAGTAGTTTCAGACAGGGAGGAGTAGAGACCCAGTACTTC.